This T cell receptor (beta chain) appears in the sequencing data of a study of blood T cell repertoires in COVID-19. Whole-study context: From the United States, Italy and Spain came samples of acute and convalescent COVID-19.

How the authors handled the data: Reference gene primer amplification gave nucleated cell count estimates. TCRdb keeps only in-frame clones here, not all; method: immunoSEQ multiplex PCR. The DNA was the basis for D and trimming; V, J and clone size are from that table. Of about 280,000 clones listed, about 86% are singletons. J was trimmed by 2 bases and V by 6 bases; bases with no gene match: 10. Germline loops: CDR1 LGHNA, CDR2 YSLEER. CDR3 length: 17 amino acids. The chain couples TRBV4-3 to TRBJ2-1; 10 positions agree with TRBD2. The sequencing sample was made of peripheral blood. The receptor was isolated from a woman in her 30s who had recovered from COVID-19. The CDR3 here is CASSEASLAGAYNEQFF. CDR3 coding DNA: TGCGCCAGCAGTGAAGCTAGTCTAGCGGGAGCCTACAATGAGCAGTTCTTC.